These 11 T cell receptor beta chains originate from one sample sequenced in a study of tumor-infiltrating lymphocytes in primary liver carcinoma. A primer in the constant region served to generate TCR beta cDNA from about 480 ng of total RNA. ARM-PCR was slightly modified, and three nested multiplex PCR rounds with it gave rise to the TCR beta libraries. For roughly 10 cycles apiece, the opening two PCR rounds ran with TRBV1-TRBV30 forward primers and a C-beta reverse primer. TCRdb fed the multiplex PCR reads into MiXCR, producing one record per CDR3 protein. The sample shows roughly 120,000 distinct CDR3 sequences, nearly 70% of them seen only once. DNA and RNA were both co-extracted from 20-30 mg of bulk tissue that had not been sorted. What was sequenced was tumor-adjacent normal liver tissue. The receptor source for this set is a woman aged 60-70 years with primary liver carcinoma and hepatitis B virus infection.

As for this clonotype: An end of the junction does not agree with germline; a read error may underlie this. The J gene is TRBJ2-2, the V gene TRBV10-1, with TRBD2 as a possible D gene (5 bases). Germline CDR1 reads WNHNN; CDR2 reads SYGVQD (reference sequence). This CDR3 is built from 13 residues. The CDR3 region has the DNA TGCGCCAGCAGCCTCTGGAACACCGGGGAGATGTTTTTT. This translates into CASSLWNTGEMFF.

The V and J genes are TRBV6-1 and TRBJ2-7; TRBD2 is a possible D gene (7 bases). V was cut by 0 bases and J by 2 bases, with 26 bases left in between. Germline V CDR1 and CDR2: MNHNS, SASEGT. This CDR3 has 20 amino acids. This chain's CDR3 is CASSEATGRGASLGPYEQYF. In nucleotides, the CDR3 is TGTGCCAGCAGTGAAGCCACTGGCCGGGGGGCTAGTCTGGGCCCCTACGAGCAGTACTTC.

A single count supports this clonotype. Germline and junction disagree at one end, which may indicate a read error. DNA for the CDR3: TGTGCCATCAGTGGAAGGGAACACACCGGGGAGCTGTTTTTT. Translation gives CAISGREHTGELFF. This rearrangement joins TRBV6-1 to TRBJ2-2, with D uncertain. CDR3 length: 14 amino acids. CDR1 MNHNS and CDR2 SASEGT come from the germline V gene.

The V gene is TRBV12-3 or TRBV12-4, the J gene TRBJ1-2, with D perhaps matching TRBD1 (5 bases). The germline V and J ends were trimmed by 3 bases and 8 bases, with 19 bases remaining between them. The CDR3 is 15 amino acids. CDR3 DNA sequence: TGTGCCAGCAGTTTTCGGACGGTTGGAGGGACGGGCTACACCTTC. Translating gives CASSFRTVGGTGYTF.

As for this clonotype: One end of the junction is discordant with germline, which a read error may explain. The J gene is TRBJ2-1, the V gene TRBV7-9; 7 bases map to TRBD2. The CDR3 length is 14 residues. CDR1 is SEHNR, CDR2 FQNEAQ, per germline (reference sequence). DNA of the CDR3: TGTGCCAGCGGCTTTGGCGGGAGTAGGGGTGAGCAGTTCTTC. Residues: CASGFGGSRGEQFF.

The chain couples TRBV18 to TRBJ1-2; maybe TRBD1 (5 bases). Trimming left V 4 bases short and J 5 bases short, with 11 bases between. The CDR3 contains 13 residues. Germline CDR1 is KGHSH and CDR2 is LQKENI. In DNA form, the CDR3 reads TGTGCCAGCTCACTAGACAGCCAATATGGCTACACCTTC. Translated: CASSLDSQYGYTF.

A note on this clonotype: The CDR3 does not end in the conserved phenylalanine or tryptophan, so this is likely a read error. No DNA is shown, since the ends of the CDR3 on it are uncertain; the CDR3 is the one TCRdb lists. The rearrangement uses TRBV29-1 and TRBJ1-1. The length of the CDR3 is 11 amino acids, counting both ends. Germline-derived CDR1 and CDR2 are SQVTM and ANQGSEA. The CDR3 here is CSDDSDTEALL.

Here the CDR3 reads CTGSLPGANVLTF. The CDR3 nucleotides read TGTACCGGCAGTCTACCTGGGGCCAACGTCCTGACTTTC. The genes are TRBV6-6 and TRBJ2-6, with D uncertain. Germline V gene lookup returns CDR1 MNHNY and CDR2 SVGAGI (reference sequence). The length of the CDR3 is 13 residues.

This clonotype was observed at least ten times. The chain carries TRBV4-1 and TRBJ1-2; tentatively, D is TRBD1 (6 bases). Deletions cut 0 bases from V and 7 bases from J, with 18 bases between. This CDR3 has 16 residues. Per the germline V gene, CDR1 is MGHRA and CDR2 is YSYEKL. CDR3 amino acids: CASSQDQWTESGGYTF. CDR3 coding DNA: TGCGCCAGCAGCCAAGATCAGTGGACAGAATCGGGTGGCTACACCTTC.

Concerning this clonotype: The germline gene is not matched at one end of the junction; a read error may be the cause. V gene TRBV10-2 combines with J gene TRBJ2-4, with unresolved D. The CDR3 consists of 14 residues. CDR1 and CDR2 from the germline V gene are WSHSY and SAAADI. The chain's CDR3 is CASSESREWDILYF. CDR3 DNA: TGCGCCAGCAGTGAGTCAAGGGAATGGGATATTCTGTACTTC.

This clonotype was counted only a few times. It may be a read error: a sequence one base away is much more abundant. V gene TRBV12-3 or TRBV12-4 combines with J gene TRBJ1-2; D uncertain. CDR3 length: 14 residues. In DNA, the CDR3 is TGTGCCAACAGTTTGGTCGGAACCAACTATGGCTACACCTTC. Translating it yields CANSLVGTNYGYTF.